This section outlines one T cell receptor (beta chain) sequence together with its context. Its antigen is not identified. Individual cDNA molecules received unique molecular identifiers. TCRdb called the 5' RACE reads again in MiXCR, with one record for every CDR3 protein. There are approximately 50,000 distinct CDR3 sequences in the sample; over 7% occur only once, and around 4.5% lies in the top ten. These data belong to a study of early T cells in non-severe SARS-CoV-2 infection. Study details: Bulk RNA taken from unsorted whole blood was sequenced, leaving chains unpaired. Study-level results: Sequences matched to VDJdb favored anti-spike CD8 responses, while private and CD4 specificities were missed.

V was pared by 6 bases and J by 8 bases, with 12 bases between. The CDR3 is 12 amino acids. This receptor was taken from an adult who was a healthcare worker with PCR-confirmed SARS-CoV-2 infection or an uninfected control (not recorded which). Sequencing input: whole blood. This chain uses TRBV12-3 or TRBV12-4 with TRBJ2-3; D uncertain. CDR3 residues: CASRTPTGTQYF. The CDR3 DNA sequence: TGTGCCAGCAGGACACCTACGGGTACGCAGTATTTT.